The present T cell receptor (beta chain) was sequenced within a study of shared clonotypes between healthy human individuals. Trimming removed 5 bases from V and 4 bases from J, with 6 bases in between. This CDR3 has 11 amino acids. CDR1 and CDR2 (germline): WSHSY, SAAADI. Only in-frame clones appear in the TCRdb table, and some are missing; sequencing was by immunoSEQ multiplex PCR. The table includes about a million clones, about 75% detected once. V is TRBV10-2 and J is TRBJ2-7; D ambiguous. The sequenced sample was memory CD4+ T cells sorted from blood. The subset: CD45RA-negative fraction. The source of this sequence is a man aged 18 to 29 in good health. The CDR3 loop reads CASSPKYEQYF. The DNA of the CDR3 is TGCGCCAGCAGTCCTAAGTACGAGCAGTACTTC.